Below, 29 T cell receptor beta chains from the same sample are listed, as sequenced in a study of T cells in Graves' hyperthyroidism and ophthalmopathy. TCR beta CDR3 region amplification was performed from RNA transcripts. An initial round of RT-PCR targeting the TCR CDR3 relied on the HTBI primer set. TCRdb re-called the multiplex PCR reads through MiXCR, storing one row per CDR3 protein. Of 540,000 or so distinct CDR3 sequences in the sample, around a sixth were seen once. Sequenced sample: blood. These receptors all come from a woman under 40 with Graves' hyperthyroidism.

At least ten counts were recorded for this clonotype. V gene TRBV19 combines with J gene TRBJ2-7; 7 nucleotides line up with TRBD2. This CDR3 has 14 residues. J lost 2 bases, V lost 7 bases, and 8 bases had no gene match. From germline, CDR1 is LNHDA and CDR2 SQIVND (reference sequence). The CDR3 protein is CASTRGGSPYEQYF. The CDR3 region has the DNA TGTGCCAGTACTCGTGGCGGGAGCCCCTACGAGCAGTACTTC.

The chain uses TRBV7-9 and TRBJ2-7; D is unclear. The CDR3 totals 14 residues. CDR1 is SEHNR and CDR2 is FQNEAQ in the germline V gene (reference sequence). Trimming stripped 3 bases from V and 0 bases from J, with 9 bases between. The CDR3 nucleotides read TGTGCCAGCAGCTTGACGGACCTCTCCTACGAGCAGTACTTC. Amino acids: CASSLTDLSYEQYF.

This clonotype came up many times. This sequence joins TRBV10-1 and TRBJ2-3, with D unresolved. The CDR3 extends over 13 amino acids. The V gene's germline CDR1 is WNHNN and CDR2 SYGVQD (reference sequence). V lost 0 bases and J lost 3, with 4 bases in between. The CDR3, as DNA: TGCGCCAGCAGTGAGTCTATTACAGATACGCAGTATTTT. Amino acid sequence: CASSESITDTQYF.

The DNA for the CDR3 is TGTGCCAGCACCACCTGGGGGACTAGCGGCCCCAATGAGCAGTTCTTC. As protein: CASTTWGTSGPNEQFF. J is TRBJ2-1 and V is TRBV6-2 or TRBV6-3, with TRBD2 matching 11 bases. Germline CDR1 reads MNHEY; CDR2 reads SVGEGT. This CDR3 comprises 16 residues. The V gene end was trimmed by 7 bases and the J gene end by 6 bases; junction bases not matched to a gene: 11.

The sample holds many counts of this clonotype. This chain uses TRBV6-6 with TRBJ1-1, with D perhaps TRBD1 (5 bases). Germline assignment: CDR1 MNHNY and CDR2 SVGAGI (reference sequence). Between the trimmed V and J ends, which lost 2 bases and 0 bases, there was a span of 7 bases. This CDR3 region has 14 residues. CDR3: CASSYGGVNTEAFF. Here the CDR3 DNA reads TGTGCCAGCAGTTACGGGGGTGTGAACACTGAAGCTTTCTTT.

This clonotype occurred many times. This chain links TRBV6-1 with TRBJ1-2, with D possibly TRBD1 on 6 matching bases. The V gene lost 3 bases and the J gene lost 7 bases, with 12 bases spanning the gap. From germline, CDR1 is MNHNS and CDR2 SASEGT. CDR3 size: 13 residues. The CDR3 sequence is CASSDSQGTGYTF. The CDR3 region has the DNA TGTGCCAGCAGTGATAGTCAGGGGACTGGCTACACCTTC.

This clonotype has a count of ten or more. The V and J genes are TRBV3-1 and TRBJ2-7; possible D gene TRBD1, 6 bases. Germline CDR1 LGHDT, CDR2 YNNKEL (reference sequence). V lost 4 bases and J 3 bases, leaving 10 bases between the germline ends. The CDR3 runs to 13 residues. Written as DNA, the CDR3 is TGTGCCAGCAGCCCTTCAGGGGACTACGAGCAGTACTTC. Amino acid sequence: CASSPSGDYEQYF.

This clonotype was recorded at least ten times. The chain links TRBV20-1 to TRBJ2-1; perhaps TRBD2 as D (5 bases). This CDR3 has 14 amino acids. Germline lookup yields CDR1 DFQATT and CDR2 SNEGSKA (reference sequence). V lost 2 bases, J lost 0 bases, and 8 bases lay in between. As DNA, the CDR3 is TGCAGTGCTAGAAACCGGGACTCCTACAATGAGCAGTTCTTC. This sequence encodes CSARNRDSYNEQFF.

The CDR3 coding sequence is TGTGCCAGCAGTTTAAGTGTTGCGGGAGCTTCCTACAATGAGCAGTTCTTC. It codes for CASSLSVAGASYNEQFF. This chain uses TRBV12-3 or TRBV12-4 with TRBJ2-1, with 7 nucleotides matching TRBD2. This CDR3 has 17 amino acids. The V and J ends lost 2 bases and 1 base, in that order; junction bases with no gene match: 8.

This clonotype came up many times. The chain is built from TRBV5-1 and TRBJ2-2; no clear D. V lost 0 bases to trimming and J lost 6 bases, with 6 bases between them. From germline, CDR1 is SGHRS and CDR2 YFSETQ. The CDR3 loop spans 13 amino acids. This CDR3 is CASSLVSPGELFF. The CDR3 nucleotides read TGCGCCAGCAGCTTGGTTTCCCCCGGGGAGCTGTTTTTT.

This clonotype was seen ten or more times. The rearrangement uses TRBV12-3 or TRBV12-4 and TRBJ2-7; tentatively, D is TRBD2 (7 bases). Trimming removed 3 bases from V and 5 bases from J, with 14 bases in between. There are 14 residues in the CDR3. DNA of the CDR3: TGTGCCAGCAGTTTGGGGGGGGCGCTCAACGAGCAGTACTTC. Protein: CASSLGGALNEQYF.

This clonotype was recorded a few times. V is TRBV4-1 and J is TRBJ1-1; no firm D call. The length of the CDR3 is 15 residues. Germline lookup yields CDR1 MGHRA and CDR2 YSYEKL. Trimming left V 5 bases short and J 6 bases short, with 19 bases between. The CDR3 is CASSERGGSGAEAFF. As DNA, the CDR3 is TGCGCCAGCAGCGAAAGAGGTGGGAGTGGCGCTGAAGCTTTCTTT.

In this sample, this clonotype turned up many times. The chain links TRBV27 to TRBJ2-1; unclear D gene. V shed 7 bases and J shed 10 bases, with 17 bases lying between them. CDR1 and CDR2 from the germline V gene are MNHEY and SMNVEV (reference sequence). The CDR3 covers 13 residues. The DNA of the CDR3 is TGTGCCAGCACTCCTTACCCGTTAGGCGAGCAGTTCTTC. Residues: CASTPYPLGEQFF.

Worth noting for this clonotype: The junction departs from germline at one end; a sequencing error may be responsible. The chain employs TRBV6-2 or TRBV6-3 and TRBJ2-6; no clear D. The CDR3 runs 17 residues. Germline V lookup: CDR1 MNHEY, CDR2 SVGEGT. CDR3 nucleotides: TGTGTCAGCAGTTTGTGGCCAGGAGAAGGTGGGGCCAACGTCCTGACTTTC. Its protein product is CVSSLWPGEGGANVLTF.

This clonotype was observed at least ten times. This chain connects TRBV3-1 to TRBJ1-1, with 7 positions matching TRBD1. J gave up 5 bases and V 5 bases, and 11 bases lay outside the gene matches. In germline, CDR1 is LGHDT, CDR2 YNNKEL (reference sequence). This CDR3 is 15 amino acids long. CDR3 residues: CASSELQGRGTEAFF. The CDR3 bases are TGTGCCAGCAGCGAACTACAGGGGAGAGGGACTGAAGCTTTCTTT.

About this clonotype itself: Just one base apart from a much larger clone, this may be a read error. This rearrangement joins TRBV10-1 to TRBJ2-7; D not certain. Germline assignment: CDR1 WNHNN and CDR2 SYGVQD (reference sequence). CDR3 length: 13 amino acids. The V and J ends lost 1 base and 9 bases respectively, with 13 bases between them. CDR3 DNA sequence: TGCGCCAGCAGTGAGTTGATCCGGTCTCGGCAGTACTTC. This codes for CASSELIRSRQYF.

This clonotype was picked up many times. This chain connects TRBV28 to TRBJ1-5; D unclear. The V end lost 1 base, the J end lost 3 bases, and 10 bases lay between the germline ends. The CDR3 length is 15 residues. Germline assignment: CDR1 MDHEN and CDR2 SYDVKM. The CDR3 coding sequence is TGTGCCAGCAGTTTATATGGGCACAACAATCAGCCCCAGCATTTT. It encodes CASSLYGHNNQPQHF.

The rearrangement links TRBV7-9 to TRBJ2-1; 11 bases align to TRBD2. Germline CDR1 SEHNR, CDR2 FQNEAQ (reference sequence). CDR3 size: 15 residues. Trimming cost V 4 bases and J 6 bases; bases outside gene matches: 5. The CDR3 is CASSSILAGVNEQFF. The CDR3 bases are TGTGCCAGCAGCTCAATACTAGCGGGAGTCAATGAGCAGTTCTTC.

The CDR3, as DNA: TGTGCCAGCAGCGGGACTAGCCCAAATACGCAGTATTTT. Amino acid sequence: CASSGTSPNTQYF. This chain joins TRBV2 and TRBJ2-3, with 9 bases fitting TRBD2. Losses at the gene ends were 6 bases for V and 7 bases for J; bases not matched to a gene: 5. CDR3 length: 13 residues. CDR1 and CDR2 (germline): SNHLY, FYNNEI.

This clonotype has ten or more counts. The chain carries TRBV12-3 or TRBV12-4 and TRBJ2-3; D is possibly TRBD1 or TRBD2 (5 bases each). Trimming removed 5 bases at V and 1 base at J, with 13 bases between. The CDR3 runs to 15 residues. Here the CDR3 DNA reads TGTGCCAGCAGTAAGCGAGAGGGACGCACAGATACGCAGTATTTT. Translation: CASSKREGRTDTQYF.

This clonotype has just a few counts. The genes are TRBV7-6 and TRBJ1-4, with 10 bases fitting TRBD1. The CDR3 totals 15 residues. The trim removed 3 bases at V and 8 bases at J, leaving 6 bases unmatched. From germline, CDR1 is SGHVS and CDR2 FNYEAQ. The CDR3 bases are TGTGCCAGCAGCTTGGGGACAGGGGTAACAGAAAAACTGTTTTTT. Residues: CASSLGTGVTEKLFF.

Many counts were recorded for this clonotype. The chain uses TRBV20-1 and TRBJ1-4; TRBD1 aligns across 9 bases. The CDR3 has 14 amino acids. Losses at the gene ends were 6 bases for V and 8 bases for J; bases not matched to a gene: 10. Germline CDR1 is DFQATT and CDR2 is SNEGSKA (reference sequence). CDR3 coding DNA: TGCAGTGCCCTCTCGACAGGGGGAGCAGAAAAACTGTTTTTT. It encodes CSALSTGGAEKLFF.

The chain links TRBV27 to TRBJ2-2; TRBD1 might be the D (6 bases). V lost 6 bases, J lost 8 bases, and 16 bases lay in between. There are 14 residues in the CDR3. Germline CDR1 reads MNHEY; CDR2 reads SMNVEV (reference sequence). CDR3 DNA: TGTGCCAGCAGCCGTGGACAGTTCGTGGGGGAGCTGTTTTTT. It codes for CASSRGQFVGELFF.

The chain carries TRBV7-3 and TRBJ1-1, with 8 bases lining up with TRBD1. CDR1 and CDR2 from the germline V gene are SGHTA and FQGTGA. The CDR3 is 14 residues long. V shed 2 bases and J 5 bases; nucleotides not matched to a gene: 4. CDR3 sequence: CASSLSGGSTEAFF. CDR3 coding DNA: TGTGCCAGCAGCTTATCAGGGGGCTCGACTGAAGCTTTCTTT.

V gene TRBV19 combines with J gene TRBJ1-5; D is unresolved. This CDR3 has 13 residues. Germline lookup yields CDR1 LNHDA and CDR2 SQIVND (reference sequence). The V gene lost 5 bases and the J gene lost 4 bases, with 9 bases spanning the gap. CDR3 region: CASSGSRNQPQHF. In DNA, the CDR3 is TGTGCCAGTAGTGGATCACGGAATCAGCCCCAGCATTTT.

The CDR3 sequence: CASSLTGEGKLFF. The CDR3 bases are TGTGCCAGCAGTCTTACAGGGGAAGGAAAACTGTTTTTT. V usage is TRBV7-9 and J usage is TRBJ1-4, with 7 bases matching TRBD1. The CDR3 spans 13 residues. CDR1 and CDR2 from the germline V gene are SEHNR and FQNEAQ (reference sequence). V was pared by 6 bases and J by 10 bases, with 8 bases of the junction left unmatched.

This clonotype was seen once. CDR3 region: CSAAPGRNSYNEQFF. The CDR3 nucleotides are TGCAGTGCTGCACCCGGGAGAAACTCCTACAATGAGCAGTTCTTC. This rearrangement joins TRBV20-1 to TRBJ2-1; TRBD2 is a possible D gene (6 bases). The V end lost 5 bases, the J end lost 0 bases, and 14 bases lay between the germline ends. CDR3 length equals 15 residues. Germline loops: CDR1 DFQATT, CDR2 SNEGSKA (reference sequence).

In its sample, this clonotype was seen many times. This chain connects TRBV20-1 to TRBJ2-1; D may be TRBD2 (5 bases). This CDR3 has 14 amino acids. Trimming took 4 bases from V and 10 from J, leaving 20 bases between them. In germline, CDR1 is DFQATT, CDR2 SNEGSKA (reference sequence). The CDR3, as DNA: TGCAGTGCTAATCCCCCGGACTGGACGGGGGAGCAGTTCTTC. This translates into CSANPPDWTGEQFF.

A few counts support this clonotype. The chain couples TRBV9 to TRBJ2-3, with a possible D match to TRBD1 (6 bases). This CDR3 comprises 15 residues. Trimming removed 1 base at V and 9 bases at J, with 18 bases between. Germline lookup yields CDR1 SGDLS and CDR2 YYNGEE. In DNA form, the CDR3 reads TGTGCCAGCAGCGTATCAGGGGACCCCCTGGGAACGCAGTATTTT. It encodes CASSVSGDPLGTQYF.